This T cell receptor beta chain is from a study of blood T cell repertoires in COVID-19. About the study: Collection of acute and convalescent COVID-19 samples took place in the United States, Italy and Spain.

Profiled with immunoSEQ multiplex PCR; TCRdb holds only in-frame clones, not every one. The data contain fewer than 500,000 clones, around 89% of them singletons. Researchers sorted participants into cohorts using their self-reported clinical history. The CDR3 spans 16 residues. From germline, CDR1 is KGHDR and CDR2 SFDVKD. Unmatched junction bases numbered 7, after V lost 5 bases and J lost 4 bases. This rearrangement joins TRBV24-1 to TRBJ2-3, with 11 bases that match TRBD2. This sequence was found in a young man who had recovered from COVID-19. Sequencing was done on a sample of PBMCs or T cells enriched from blood (not recorded which). CDR3 sequence reads: CATSGSGGGISDTQYF. The CDR3 DNA reads TGTGCCACCAGTGGTAGCGGGGGGGGGATCTCAGATACGCAGTATTTT.